The source of this T cell receptor beta chain is a study of OX40 agonist ivuxolimab in advanced cancers. For the study at large: Among those enrolled, mean age was 60 years (range about 23 to 79) and roughly 84% were male. General study results and limits: Dosing at 0.1 to 3.0 mg/kg was accompanied by clonal expansion of CD4+ and CD8+ blood T cells by week 6.

Details on this clone: The antigen remains undetermined.

Here immunoSEQ multiplex PCR was the method, and the copy in TCRdb shows in-frame clones only, minus some. This sample has more than 45,000 clones, with 85% found just once. Researchers took blood at baseline, on cycle 4 day 1, and on cycle 7 day 1. The V gene's germline CDR1 is SGHTA and CDR2 FQGNSA. The CDR3 loop spans 15 amino acids. V lost 4 bases and J lost 6; bases outside the gene matches: 2. This sequence joins TRBV7-2 and TRBJ2-2, with 13 nucleotides matching TRBD2. This sample comprised CD4+ or CD8+ T cells sorted from blood, obtained in a trial of the OX40 agonist ivuxolimab. This TCR was recovered from an adult with an advanced solid tumor such as melanoma, head and neck, liver or kidney cancer. CDR3 bases: TGTGCCAGCAGCTGGACTAGCGGGAGATCCGGGGAGCTGTTTTTT. Translated: CASSWTSGRSGELFF.